This T cell receptor beta chain was identified in a study of blood T cell repertoires in COVID-19. Turning to the study itself: Nucleic acid was either cDNA or gDNA, and it came from T cells, B-cell-depleted T cells, or PBMCs.

Sequencing was performed with immunoSEQ multiplex PCR; in TCRdb, only in-frame clones are kept and a portion is missing. In the table there are some 71,000 clones, roughly 80% of which are singletons. J gave up 3 bases and V 5 bases, and 5 bases lay outside the gene matches. CDR3 length: 14 residues. CDR1 and CDR2 from the germline V gene are MNHEY and SVGAGI. J is TRBJ2-3 and V is TRBV6-5; 7 nucleotides align to TRBD2. The sequence came from a woman aged 70-85 years with acute or convalescent COVID-19. Sequencing was done on a sample of peripheral blood. The CDR3 reads CASSPTSATDTQYF. DNA of the CDR3: TGTGCCAGCAGTCCTACTAGCGCGACAGATACGCAGTATTTT.